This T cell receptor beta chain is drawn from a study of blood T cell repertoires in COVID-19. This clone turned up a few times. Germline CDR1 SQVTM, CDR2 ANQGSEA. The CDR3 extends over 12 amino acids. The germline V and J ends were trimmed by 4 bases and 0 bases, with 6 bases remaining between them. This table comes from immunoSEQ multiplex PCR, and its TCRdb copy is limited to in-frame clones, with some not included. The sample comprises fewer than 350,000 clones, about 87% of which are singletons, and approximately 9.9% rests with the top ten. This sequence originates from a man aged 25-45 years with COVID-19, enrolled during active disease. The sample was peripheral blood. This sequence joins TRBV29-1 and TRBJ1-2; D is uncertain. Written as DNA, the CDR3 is TGCAGCGTTGCCCCAGCTAACTATGGCTACACCTTC. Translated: CSVAPANYGYTF.